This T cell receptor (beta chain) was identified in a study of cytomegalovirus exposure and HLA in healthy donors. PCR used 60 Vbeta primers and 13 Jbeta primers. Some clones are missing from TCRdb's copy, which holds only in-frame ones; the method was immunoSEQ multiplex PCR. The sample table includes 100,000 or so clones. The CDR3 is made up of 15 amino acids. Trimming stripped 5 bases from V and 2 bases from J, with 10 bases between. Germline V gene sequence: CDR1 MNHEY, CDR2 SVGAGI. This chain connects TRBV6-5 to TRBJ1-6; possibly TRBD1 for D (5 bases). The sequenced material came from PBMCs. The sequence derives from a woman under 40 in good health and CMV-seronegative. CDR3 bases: TGTGCCAGCAGTACCCAGGGCACCTATAATTCACCCCTCCACTTT. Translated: CASSTQGTYNSPLHF.